A single sample is the source of the 9 T cell receptor beta chains below, sequenced in a study of tumor-infiltrating lymphocytes in primary liver carcinoma. TCR beta cDNA came from 400 to 500 ng total RNA, primed with a constant-region primer. Generation of the TCR beta libraries relied on three nested multiplex PCR rounds using slightly modified ARM-PCR. Forward primers for TRBV1-TRBV30 and a C-beta reverse primer served the first two PCR rounds, at about 10 cycles each. One entry per CDR3 protein results from TCRdb running MiXCR on the multiplex PCR reads. The table has about 44,000 distinct CDR3 sequences, approximately 71% seen once; the top ten hold around two fifths. Bulk tissue was left unsorted, and RNA and DNA were co-extracted from about 20-30 mg of it. The specimen sequenced was tumor-adjacent normal liver tissue. These receptor sequences come from a woman aged 25 to 39 with primary liver carcinoma and hepatitis B virus infection.

There are many counts of this clonotype. The chain joins TRBV2 to TRBJ2-7; TRBD2 matches 10 bases. CDR3 length: 13 amino acids. With V trimmed by 6 bases and J by 3 bases, 2 bases remained unmatched. The germline gives CDR1 SNHLY, CDR2 FYNNEI. The DNA of the CDR3 is TGTGCCAGCAGGTGGACTAGCGGCTACGAGCAGTACTTC. This gives the protein CASRWTSGYEQYF.

Remarks on this clonotype: One junction end does not reproduce the germline sequence, and a read error may be involved. The rearrangement uses TRBV6-5 and TRBJ2-2; perhaps TRBD2 as D (6 bases). CDR3 length equals 16 residues. The germline V gene has CDR1 MNHEY and CDR2 SVGAGI. The CDR3 DNA follows: TGTGCCAGTAGTTATGGACTAACGCCGAACACCGGGGAGCTGTTTTTT. It translates to CASSYGLTPNTGELFF.

V gene TRBV6-1 combines with J gene TRBJ2-5; 7 bases match TRBD2. Germline V CDR1 and CDR2: MNHNS, SASEGT. This CDR3 spans 16 amino acids. The DNA of the CDR3 is TGTGTCAGAAGTTTGAAGTTCTTGCGGGAGACTGAGACCCAGTACTTC. It encodes CVRSLKFLRETETQYF.

Turning to this clonotype: The germline gene is not matched at one end of the junction; a read error may be the cause. The V call is TRBV7-9, the J call TRBJ2-2; the D gene could be TRBD1 or TRBD2 (5 bases each). The CDR3 is 12 residues long. The V gene's germline CDR1 is SEHNR and CDR2 FQNEAQ (reference sequence). The CDR3 DNA reads TGTGCCAGCGGCACAGACACCGGGGACCTGTTTTTT. Its translation: CASGTDTGDLFF.

The CDR3 bases are TGTGCCAGTCGGACAGGGGGTATTTGGGGGCTGTTTTTT. Protein: CASRTGGIWGLFF. The chain employs TRBV25-1 and TRBJ2-2; 10 positions agree with TRBD1. Looked up from germline, CDR1 is MGHDK and CDR2 is SYGVNS. V lost 9 bases, J lost 13 bases, and 11 bases stayed unmatched. The CDR3 contains 13 residues.

About this clonotype itself: In this CDR3 the conserved last residue, phenylalanine or tryptophan, is missing, so a read error is likely. This rearrangement joins TRBV7-9 to TRBJ1-1; D is perhaps TRBD1 (6 bases). Germline CDR1 reads SEHNR; CDR2 reads FQNEAQ (reference sequence). The CDR3 sequence is 13 residues long. CDR3 DNA sequence: TGTGCCAGCAGTTTAGGAGGAGGGGGTACAGCTTTCTTA. Amino acids: CASSLGGGGTAFL.

CDR3 in DNA: TGTGCCAGTAGCCCCAGGGGGCACGGGGACTATGGCTACACCTTC. It specifies CASSPRGHGDYGYTF. V is TRBV11-2 and J is TRBJ1-2; 8 bases line up with TRBD1. The CDR3 extends over 15 amino acids. J gave up 3 bases and V 9 bases, and 12 bases lay outside the gene matches. Germline CDR1 SGHAT, CDR2 FQNNGV.

This clonotype occurred once. One end of the junction does not line up with germline, which may come from a read error. V usage is TRBV30 and J usage is TRBJ2-7; the match to TRBD2 covers 9 bases. CDR1 and CDR2 (germline): GTSNPN, SVGIG (reference sequence). The CDR3 has 15 residues. CDR3 sequence: CAWRGLAGKSYKQYF. CDR3 nucleotide sequence: TGCGCCTGGAGGGGACTAGCAGGGAAGTCCTACAAGCAGTACTTC.

The chain recombines TRBV11-3 with TRBJ2-7; maybe TRBD2 (5 bases). Trimming pared 7 bases from V and 7 bases from J, leaving 17 bases between. Germline loops: CDR1 SGHNT, CDR2 YENEEA. CDR3 size: 13 residues. The CDR3 sequence: CASTYGIREEQYF. In nucleotides, the CDR3 is TGTGCCAGCACCTACGGTATTAGGGAGGAGCAGTACTTC.